These T cell receptor beta chains were read from a single sample in a study of T cell responses to AZD1222 COVID-19 vaccine. Only in-frame clones appear in the TCRdb table, and some are missing; sequencing was by immunoSEQ multiplex PCR. This table has some 130,000 clones, about 90% appearing once. The sequencing used peripheral blood, collected 28 days after the second AZD1222 dose. Receptor source: an adult who received the AZD1222 COVID-19 vaccine. The CDR3 runs from the conserved cysteine through the conserved F or W. The D gene is left open where the match is weak. A row's size may be missing; if present it is once, few, many or a size class.

v_call: TRBV7-8; clone_size: -; d_call: -; j_call: TRBJ1-6; cdr3_aa: CASSLNSLSGSPLHF; cdr3_nt: TGTGCCAGCAGCTTAAATTCCTTATCGGGTTCACCCCTCCACTTT
v_call: TRBV15; clone_size: -; d_call: -; j_call: TRBJ2-7; cdr3_aa: CATSRDPWTENYEQYF; cdr3_nt: TGTGCCACCAGCAGAGATCCCTGGACGGAAAACTACGAGCAGTACTTC
v_call: TRBV11-1; clone_size: -; d_call: TRBD2; j_call: TRBJ2-1; cdr3_aa: CASSSPAGGPYNEQFF; cdr3_nt: TGTGCCAGCAGCTCCCCAGCGGGAGGGCCTTACAATGAGCAGTTCTTC
v_call: TRBV27; clone_size: once; d_call: -; j_call: TRBJ1-1; cdr3_aa: CASRGPYSHTEAFF; cdr3_nt: TGTGCCAGCAGGGGACCCTATAGCCACACTGAAGCTTTCTTT
v_call: TRBV11-2; clone_size: once; d_call: TRBD2; j_call: TRBJ2-1; cdr3_aa: CASSLPGLAVSSYNEQFF; cdr3_nt: TGTGCCAGCAGCTTACCGGGACTAGCGGTGAGCTCCTACAATGAGCAGTTCTTC
v_call: TRBV12-3/TRBV12-4; clone_size: once; d_call: -; j_call: TRBJ1-2; cdr3_aa: CATLEKFGGYTF; cdr3_nt: TGTGCCACCCTGGAAAAGTTCGGGGGCTACACCTTC
v_call: TRBV19; clone_size: -; d_call: TRBD1; j_call: TRBJ2-7; cdr3_aa: CASSTSGTAKVYEQYF; cdr3_nt: TGTGCCAGTAGTACGTCCGGGACAGCGAAGGTATACGAGCAGTACTTC
v_call: TRBV18; clone_size: many; d_call: -; j_call: TRBJ1-1; cdr3_aa: CASSPTEKRRAFF; cdr3_nt: TGTGCCAGCTCACCAACGGAGAAGAGAAGGGCTTTCTTT
v_call: TRBV2; clone_size: -; d_call: TRBD2; j_call: TRBJ2-7; cdr3_aa: CASRAGRGAYEQYF; cdr3_nt: TGTGCCAGCAGGGCCGGGAGGGGAGCCTACGAGCAGTACTTC
v_call: TRBV19; clone_size: -; d_call: -; j_call: TRBJ2-2; cdr3_aa: CASSILPYTGELFF; cdr3_nt: TGTGCCAGTAGTATTTTGCCATACACCGGGGAGCTGTTTTTT
v_call: TRBV28; clone_size: -; d_call: TRBD2; j_call: TRBJ2-5; cdr3_aa: CASKGLAGNQETQYF; cdr3_nt: TGTGCCAGCAAGGGGCTAGCGGGAAACCAAGAGACCCAGTACTTC
v_call: TRBV4-3; clone_size: -; d_call: TRBD1; j_call: TRBJ2-7; cdr3_aa: CASSQGRDSIYEQYF; cdr3_nt: TGCGCCAGCAGCCAAGGCCGGGACAGTATTTACGAGCAGTACTTC
v_call: TRBV18; clone_size: -; d_call: TRBD1; j_call: TRBJ1-2; cdr3_aa: CASSPPNPGQGFNYGYTF; cdr3_nt: TGTGCCAGCTCACCACCGAACCCGGGACAGGGGTTTAACTATGGCTACACCTTC
v_call: TRBV10-3; clone_size: -; d_call: -; j_call: TRBJ2-7; cdr3_aa: CAISEDRVYEQYF; cdr3_nt: TGTGCCATCAGTGAAGACCGGGTTTACGAGCAGTACTTC
v_call: TRBV4-3; clone_size: -; d_call: TRBD1; j_call: TRBJ1-5; cdr3_aa: CASSQDVRQGRNQPQHF; cdr3_nt: TGCGCCAGCAGCCAAGATGTCAGACAGGGACGCAATCAGCCCCAGCATTTT
v_call: TRBV10-2; clone_size: -; d_call: -; j_call: TRBJ2-1; cdr3_aa: CASSERLLQQFF; cdr3_nt: TGCGCCAGCAGTGAACGACTCCTCCAGCAGTTCTTC
v_call: TRBV4-1; clone_size: -; d_call: -; j_call: TRBJ2-3; cdr3_aa: CASSQAGTDTQYF; cdr3_nt: TGCGCCAGCAGCCAGGCCGGCACAGATACGCAGTATTTT
v_call: TRBV7-2; clone_size: once; d_call: -; j_call: TRBJ1-1; cdr3_aa: CASSLAGQRNTEAFF; cdr3_nt: TGTGCCAGCAGCTTAGCGGGCCAAAGGAACACTGAAGCTTTCTTT
v_call: TRBV11-3; clone_size: -; d_call: TRBD1; j_call: TRBJ2-7; cdr3_aa: CASSLLRTGRYEQYF; cdr3_nt: TGTGCCAGCAGCTTATTACGGACAGGGCGATACGAGCAGTACTTC
v_call: TRBV28; clone_size: -; d_call: -; j_call: TRBJ1-1; cdr3_aa: CASTYRTEAFF; cdr3_nt: TGTGCCAGCACCTACAGAACTGAAGCTTTCTTT
v_call: TRBV19; clone_size: -; d_call: -; j_call: TRBJ2-5; cdr3_aa: CASSIDRTAQETQYF; cdr3_nt: TGTGCCAGTAGTATAGATAGAACAGCCCAAGAGACCCAGTACTTC
v_call: TRBV10-3; clone_size: -; d_call: -; j_call: TRBJ2-3; cdr3_aa: CAIRPDFGTDTQYF; cdr3_nt: TGTGCCATCAGGCCAGATTTCGGCACAGATACGCAGTATTTT
v_call: TRBV2; clone_size: -; d_call: TRBD1; j_call: TRBJ1-3; cdr3_aa: CASKMTGGFGNTIYF; cdr3_nt: TGTGCCAGCAAGATGACAGGGGGCTTTGGAAACACCATATATTTT
v_call: TRBV7-9; clone_size: -; d_call: TRBD1; j_call: TRBJ1-4; cdr3_aa: CASSPGQGAGTNEKLFF; cdr3_nt: TGTGCCAGCTCCCCGGGACAGGGGGCAGGGACTAATGAAAAACTGTTTTTT
v_call: TRBV10-3; clone_size: -; d_call: -; j_call: TRBJ1-2; cdr3_aa: CAISESIKGMDYGYTF; cdr3_nt: TGTGCCATCAGTGAGTCGATAAAGGGTATGGACTATGGCTACACCTTC
v_call: TRBV10-2; clone_size: once; d_call: -; j_call: TRBJ1-3; cdr3_aa: CASSSGSSGNTIYF; cdr3_nt: TGCGCCAGCAGCTCAGGATCCTCTGGAAACACCATATATTTT
v_call: TRBV5-1; clone_size: -; d_call: -; j_call: TRBJ2-1; cdr3_aa: CASSQAGVGYNEQFF; cdr3_nt: TGCGCCAGCAGCCAAGCCGGAGTGGGTTACAATGAGCAGTTCTTC
v_call: TRBV19; clone_size: -; d_call: -; j_call: TRBJ2-7; cdr3_aa: CASSIGGGTYEQYF; cdr3_nt: TGTGCCAGTAGTATAGGCGGCGGAACCTACGAGCAGTACTTC
v_call: TRBV7-6; clone_size: -; d_call: TRBD2; j_call: TRBJ2-1; cdr3_aa: CASSLSSGLAGSNEQFF; cdr3_nt: TGTGCCAGCAGCTTATCCTCTGGACTAGCGGGCAGCAATGAGCAGTTCTTC
v_call: TRBV4-3; clone_size: once; d_call: -; j_call: TRBJ2-6; cdr3_aa: CASSHLVPGANVLTF; cdr3_nt: TGCGCCAGCAGCCACCTCGTTCCTGGGGCCAACGTCCTGACTTTC
v_call: TRBV13; clone_size: -; d_call: -; j_call: TRBJ2-1; cdr3_aa: CASSLGRGGVFNEQFF; cdr3_nt: TGTGCCAGCAGCTTAGGCCGAGGGGGAGTGTTCAATGAGCAGTTCTTC
v_call: TRBV20-1; clone_size: -; d_call: -; j_call: TRBJ2-3; cdr3_aa: CSARSGDTQYF; cdr3_nt: TGCAGTGCTAGAAGCGGAGATACGCAGTATTTT
v_call: TRBV5-1; clone_size: -; d_call: -; j_call: TRBJ2-3; cdr3_aa: CASSLGQNKADTQYF; cdr3_nt: TGCGCCAGCAGCTTGGGACAAAACAAAGCAGATACGCAGTATTTT
v_call: TRBV4-1; clone_size: once; d_call: TRBD1; j_call: TRBJ2-3; cdr3_aa: CASSQDRSTDTQYF; cdr3_nt: TGCGCCAGCAGCCAGGACAGGAGCACAGATACGCAGTATTTT
v_call: TRBV6-6; clone_size: -; d_call: -; j_call: TRBJ1-2; cdr3_aa: CASSSPRDSNYGYTF; cdr3_nt: TGTGCCAGCAGTTCCCCCAGGGATTCTAACTATGGCTACACCTTC
v_call: TRBV11-2; clone_size: -; d_call: -; j_call: TRBJ2-2; cdr3_aa: CASSSTGFGELFF; cdr3_nt: TGTGCCAGCAGCTCTACAGGGTTCGGGGAGCTGTTTTTT
v_call: TRBV28; clone_size: -; d_call: -; j_call: TRBJ1-5; cdr3_aa: CASSLSYGSRHQPQHF; cdr3_nt: TGTGCCAGCAGTTTATCTTACGGCAGCCGTCATCAGCCCCAGCATTTT
v_call: TRBV28; clone_size: -; d_call: -; j_call: TRBJ2-7; cdr3_aa: CASSPGPRSDEQYF; cdr3_nt: TGTGCCAGCAGTCCGGGACCTCGAAGCGACGAGCAGTACTTC
v_call: TRBV7-9; clone_size: -; d_call: -; j_call: TRBJ1-4; cdr3_aa: CASSLTGANEKLFF; cdr3_nt: TGTGCCAGCAGCTTGACAGGCGCTAATGAAAAACTGTTTTTT
v_call: TRBV24-1; clone_size: -; d_call: -; j_call: TRBJ2-2; cdr3_aa: CATSDLKGLETNTGELFF; cdr3_nt: TGTGCCACCAGTGATTTAAAGGGGCTGGAGACGAACACCGGGGAGCTGTTTTTT
v_call: TRBV25-1; clone_size: -; d_call: -; j_call: TRBJ1-4; cdr3_aa: CASSRGSTQNLFF; cdr3_nt: TGTGCCAGCAGTCGGGGCAGCACCCAAAATCTGTTTTTT